Listed below are T cell receptor beta chains from one sample, sequenced in a study of blood T cell repertoires in COVID-19. TCRdb's table, derived via immunoSEQ multiplex PCR, lists solely in-frame clones and lacks some. The sample contains more than 250,000 clones, more than 70% of which appear only once. Sequencing was performed on peripheral blood. The receptors come from a woman in her 30s with COVID-19, enrolled during active disease. The CDR3 runs from the conserved cysteine through the conserved F or W. A D gene is named only where the DNA matches it firmly. Where a row states a size, it is once, few, many or the class of an expanded clone; other rows omit it.

J: TRBJ1-4
V: TRBV25-1
length: 15
D: -
size: -
DNA: TGTGCCAGCAGTGAACAGGGCCCGACCCGGGAAAAACTGTTTTTT
CDR3: CASSEQGPTREKLFF

J: TRBJ1-6
V: TRBV11-2
length: 17
D: -
size: few
DNA: TGTGCCAGCAGCCCTCGGGGGGCAAGCTCCTATAATTCACCCCTCCACTTT
CDR3: CASSPRGASSYNSPLHF

J: TRBJ1-2
V: TRBV29-1
length: 12
D: TRBD1
size: -
DNA: TGCAGCGCCTTGACAGGGGACTATGGCTACACCTTC
CDR3: CSALTGDYGYTF

J: TRBJ2-7
V: TRBV19
length: 13
D: -
size: -
DNA: TGTGCCAGTCGGGACCTGACAGGCCCCGAGCAGTACTTC
CDR3: CASRDLTGPEQYF

J: TRBJ1-4
V: TRBV4-1
length: 15
D: -
size: -
DNA: TGCGCCAGCAGCCACATCGCAGGTTATAATGAAAAACTGTTTTTT
CDR3: CASSHIAGYNEKLFF

J: TRBJ2-5
V: TRBV19
length: 13
D: TRBD2
size: -
DNA: TGTGCCAGTAGGGCGGGGGAACAAGAGACCCAGTACTTC
CDR3: CASRAGEQETQYF

J: TRBJ1-2
V: TRBV7-2
length: 16
D: -
size: -
DNA: TGTGCCAGCAGCTTAGACAGGTCAAAGACTAACTATGGCTACACCTTC
CDR3: CASSLDRSKTNYGYTF

J: TRBJ2-3
V: TRBV11-3
length: 15
D: -
size: -
DNA: TGTGCCAGCAGCTTAGGGGCTCAGGGGCACGATACGCAGTATTTT
CDR3: CASSLGAQGHDTQYF

J: TRBJ2-3
V: TRBV7-9
length: 14
D: -
size: once
DNA: TGTGCCAGCAGCCACAGGGACCTTCCAAATACGCAGTATTTT
CDR3: CASSHRDLPNTQYF

J: TRBJ1-4
V: TRBV5-4
length: 16
D: TRBD1
size: once
DNA: TGTGCCAGCAGCCGATACCGACAGGGAGGAAATGAAAAACTGTTTTTT
CDR3: CASSRYRQGGNEKLFF

J: TRBJ2-5
V: TRBV7-7
length: 13
D: -
size: -
DNA: TGTGCTAGCAGCTTAGAGCGGGTTGGGACCCAGTACTTC
CDR3: CASSLERVGTQYF

J: TRBJ2-7
V: TRBV19
length: 13
D: -
size: -
DNA: TGTGCCAGTAGTCGGGTTCGCTCCTACGAGCAGTACTTC
CDR3: CASSRVRSYEQYF

J: TRBJ2-1
V: TRBV5-1
length: 15
D: -
size: -
DNA: TGCGCCAGCAGCTCTAGTCCGAGTGGCTACAATGAGCAGTTCTTC
CDR3: CASSSSPSGYNEQFF

J: TRBJ1-1
V: TRBV10-2
length: 14
D: -
size: -
DNA: TGCGCCAGCAGCGTGAGCGGGAAGAACACTGAAGCTTTCTTT
CDR3: CASSVSGKNTEAFF

J: TRBJ1-1
V: TRBV6-5
length: 16
D: TRBD1
size: -
DNA: TGTGCCAGCAGTTGGGGGCAGGGGGCGAGGGGCACTGAAGCTTTCTTT
CDR3: CASSWGQGARGTEAFF

J: TRBJ2-4
V: TRBV11-2
length: 16
D: TRBD1
size: -
DNA: TGTGCCAGCAGCTTAGGACAGGGGGCAATGGGAAACATTCAGTACTTC
CDR3: CASSLGQGAMGNIQYF

J: TRBJ2-3
V: TRBV19
length: 17
D: TRBD1
size: -
DNA: TGTGCCAGTAGCCCAATGGCCGGGACAGGAGGCACAGATACGCAGTATTTT
CDR3: CASSPMAGTGGTDTQYF

J: TRBJ2-2
V: TRBV5-1
length: 18
D: TRBD1
size: -
DNA: TGCGCCAGCAGCTTGGAATTACCGGGACAGGGGGACACCGGGGAGCTGTTTTTT
CDR3: CASSLELPGQGDTGELFF

J: TRBJ2-1
V: TRBV19
length: 15
D: TRBD2
size: -
DNA: TGTGCCAGTAGTGACATAGCGGGGGGGTATGATGAGCAGTTCTTC
CDR3: CASSDIAGGYDEQFF

J: TRBJ1-2
V: TRBV21-1
length: 14
D: -
size: -
DNA: TGTGCCAGCAGCAAAAGGTCCAGGAATTATGGCTACACCTTC
CDR3: CASSKRSRNYGYTF

J: TRBJ2-6
V: TRBV6-1
length: 17
D: -
size: -
DNA: TGTGCCAGCAGTGATCGGGGGTTTACCTCTGGGGCCAACGTCCTGACTTTC
CDR3: CASSDRGFTSGANVLTF

J: TRBJ1-3
V: TRBV6-6
length: 15
D: -
size: -
DNA: TGTGCCAGCAGTTACGGGGCAGTCTCTGGAAACACCATATATTTT
CDR3: CASSYGAVSGNTIYF

J: TRBJ2-5
V: TRBV7-9
length: 16
D: TRBD2
size: -
DNA: TGTGCCAGCAGCTTAGCGTATGGGGGGGACGGAAAGACCCAGTACTTC
CDR3: CASSLAYGGDGKTQYF

J: TRBJ1-5
V: TRBV29-1
length: 13
D: -
size: -
DNA: TGCAGCGTTGACCTTCGGGGCAATCAGCCCCAGCATTTT
CDR3: CSVDLRGNQPQHF

J: TRBJ1-2
V: TRBV24-1
length: 16
D: -
size: -
DNA: TGTGCCACCAGTGATCCAAACGGCGGATCTAACTATGGCTACACCTTC
CDR3: CATSDPNGGSNYGYTF

J: TRBJ2-3
V: TRBV19
length: 15
D: TRBD1
size: -
DNA: TGTGCCAGTAGTATAGGGACAGGGATCCCAGATACGCAGTATTTT
CDR3: CASSIGTGIPDTQYF

J: TRBJ2-2
V: TRBV24-1
length: 15
D: -
size: -
DNA: TGTGCCACCAGTGATCGAACAGGGAACACCGGGGAGCTGTTTTTT
CDR3: CATSDRTGNTGELFF

J: TRBJ1-2
V: TRBV7-9
length: 14
D: -
size: few
DNA: TGTGCCAGCAGCGTTGACAGGACCACGAATGGCTACACCTTC
CDR3: CASSVDRTTNGYTF

J: TRBJ1-5
V: TRBV28
length: 14
D: -
size: -
DNA: TGTGCCAGCAGCTCAACAGGGTCAGGTCAGCCCCAGCATTTT
CDR3: CASSSTGSGQPQHF

J: TRBJ1-1
V: TRBV7-8
length: 12
D: TRBD1
size: -
DNA: TGTGCCAGCAGTTTCCAACAGGGGAGAGCTTTCTTT
CDR3: CASSFQQGRAFF

J: TRBJ1-5
V: TRBV5-6
length: 15
D: -
size: -
DNA: TGTGCCAGCAGCTCCCGCGGCGGGAGCAATCAGCCCCAGCATTTT
CDR3: CASSSRGGSNQPQHF

J: TRBJ1-5
V: TRBV24-1
length: 14
D: -
size: once
DNA: TGTGCCACCAGTGAGAGCGGGCCCAATCAGCCCCAGCATTTT
CDR3: CATSESGPNQPQHF

J: TRBJ1-2
V: TRBV6-4
length: 11
D: -
size: -
DNA: TGTGCCAGCAAAAGGGGGAGCGGCTACACCTTC
CDR3: CASKRGSGYTF

J: TRBJ1-2
V: TRBV7-9
length: 14
D: TRBD1
size: -
DNA: TGTGCCAGCAGCTCGGGGACAGGGGCCTATGGCTACACCTTC
CDR3: CASSSGTGAYGYTF

J: TRBJ1-5
V: TRBV29-1
length: 14
D: -
size: -
DNA: TGCAGCGCCGAATTTGAGGGGGAGGGTCAGCCCCAGCATTTT
CDR3: CSAEFEGEGQPQHF

J: TRBJ1-1
V: TRBV27
length: 17
D: TRBD1
size: once
DNA: TGTGCCAGCAGTTTCCGGTATACAGGGGTCGGGAACACTGAAGCTTTCTTT
CDR3: CASSFRYTGVGNTEAFF

J: TRBJ2-3
V: TRBV5-1
length: 14
D: TRBD2
size: -
DNA: TGCGCCAGTAGACTAGCGGGGCTGGGAGATACGCAGTATTTT
CDR3: CASRLAGLGDTQYF

J: TRBJ2-3
V: TRBV27
length: 18
D: TRBD2
size: -
DNA: TGTGCCAGCACTCCCGAAGGGATCGCGGGGGGGAGCACAGATACGCAGTATTTT
CDR3: CASTPEGIAGGSTDTQYF

J: TRBJ1-1
V: TRBV11-3
length: 17
D: TRBD1
size: -
DNA: TGTGCCAGCAGCTCCGGAAGCGACTTTACAGGGGCGCAGGGAGCTTTCTTT
CDR3: CASSSGSDFTGAQGAFF

J: TRBJ1-1
V: TRBV6-6
length: 12
D: -
size: -
DNA: TGTGCCAGCAGTTATAGGGAGCCTGAAGCTTTCTTT
CDR3: CASSYREPEAFF

J: TRBJ2-7
V: TRBV10-3
length: 12
D: -
size: -
DNA: TGTGCCATCAGTTCAGGTACCTACGAGCAGTACTTC
CDR3: CAISSGTYEQYF

J: TRBJ2-7
V: TRBV27
length: 13
D: -
size: -
DNA: TGTGCCAGCAGTATAACACGAAACTACGAGCAGTACTTC
CDR3: CASSITRNYEQYF

J: TRBJ1-5
V: TRBV10-2
length: 16
D: -
size: -
DNA: TGCGCCAGCAGGAGATATGGGGGGAACAACAATCAGCCCCAGCATTTT
CDR3: CASRRYGGNNNQPQHF

J: TRBJ2-5
V: TRBV5-1
length: 16
D: TRBD2
size: few
DNA: TGCGCCAGCAGCTTGGGGGCAGCGGGGGGCCAAGAGACCCAGTACTTC
CDR3: CASSLGAAGGQETQYF

J: TRBJ2-3
V: TRBV4-1
length: 15
D: TRBD1
size: -
DNA: TGCGCCAGCAGCCAAGTTACAGGGGCCTCAGATACGCAGTATTTT
CDR3: CASSQVTGASDTQYF

J: TRBJ1-5
V: TRBV6-1
length: 16
D: TRBD1
size: -
DNA: TGTGCCAGCAGTGAAGGGGGACAGGGGGCGCGTCAGCCCCAGCATTTT
CDR3: CASSEGGQGARQPQHF

J: TRBJ2-1
V: TRBV7-9
length: 12
D: -
size: -
DNA: TGTGCCAGCAGCTTAGGCGGGTTTGAGCAGTTCTTC
CDR3: CASSLGGFEQFF

J: TRBJ1-4
V: TRBV20-1
length: 16
D: TRBD1
size: -
DNA: TGCAGTGCTAGTTTGACAGGGGGAAGAAATTACGAAAAACTGTTTTTT
CDR3: CSASLTGGRNYEKLFF

J: TRBJ1-4
V: TRBV5-1
length: 14
D: -
size: -
DNA: TGCGCCAGCAGCTTGGAGAGGGGGGGTGAAAAACTGTTTTTT
CDR3: CASSLERGGEKLFF

J: TRBJ1-2
V: TRBV6-5
length: 13
D: -
size: -
DNA: TGTGCCAGCAGGGCGGACAGAAACTATGGCTACACCTTC
CDR3: CASRADRNYGYTF

J: TRBJ2-3
V: TRBV24-1
length: 15
D: -
size: -
DNA: TGTGCCACCAGTGATTTCGGGCAGGGTGCAGATACGCAGTATTTT
CDR3: CATSDFGQGADTQYF

J: TRBJ1-2
V: TRBV6-5
length: 16
D: -
size: -
DNA: TGTGCCAGCAGTTACGGGAGCGCAACACCTAACTATGGCTACACCTTC
CDR3: CASSYGSATPNYGYTF

J: TRBJ1-5
V: TRBV27
length: 15
D: -
size: once
DNA: TGTGCCAGCAGTTTACGGGGGGAGCGCGCTCAGCCCCAGCATTTT
CDR3: CASSLRGERAQPQHF